This T cell receptor beta chain stems from a study of blood T cell repertoires in COVID-19. The overall study: Samples taken during acute and convalescent COVID-19 were collected in the United States, Italy and Spain.

Recruited during active infection, patients (from Seattle) were subsequently followed longitudinally. Germline CDR1 and CDR2: SGHNT and YYREEE (reference sequence). The CDR3 consists of 16 residues. V lost 4 bases to trimming and J lost 0 bases, with 11 bases between them. Per the original data handling: Amplified reference gene primers provided the basis for estimating nucleated cell counts. The repertoire was sequenced with immunoSEQ multiplex PCR; TCRdb's copy has only in-frame clones and lacks some. D and trimming come from the DNA, and the V and J calls and clone size come from that table. Seen here are 70,000 or so clones, approximately 80% observed once, and the top ten hold 15%.

The receptor was isolated from a man between 60 and 75 years old with COVID-19, enrolled during active disease. The chain recombines TRBV5-4 with TRBJ1-6, with D possibly being TRBD1 (6 bases). The source material was peripheral blood. The CDR3 region is CASSPGGSSYNSPLHF. In DNA, the CDR3 is TGTGCCAGCAGCCCGGGGGGCAGCTCCTATAATTCACCCCTCCACTTT.